The T cell receptor beta chain under discussion was sequenced for a study of CD8 T cells in Susac syndrome. Comment on this clonotype: Antigen: not known.

When the RNA was reverse transcribed, random hexamers were used with an input of 0.5 to 1 ug. Coverage of TCR beta CDR3 amplification by immunoSEQ multiplex PCR extended to 54 Vbeta and 13 Jbeta. TCRdb used MiXCR to reprocess the immunoSEQ multiplex PCR reads, holding one entry per CDR3 protein. The table has about 300,000 distinct CDR3 sequences, roughly 85% seen once. The authors carried out high-throughput sequencing of TCR beta. They applied it to CD8+ and CD4+ T cells obtained from blood. The multiple sclerosis controls, all treatment-naive patients, had relapsing-remitting disease that was stable or active. The CDR3 covers 13 residues. The V end was cut by 7 bases, the J end by 3 bases, with 12 bases between. Whole-study results and caveats: It was acknowledged in the study that its TCR sequencing and HLA analysis involved a relatively small number of individuals.

Sample: CD8+ T cells from PBMCs. This TCR was recovered from a human donor with multiple sclerosis. V is TRBV12-3 or TRBV12-4 and J is TRBJ1-2; D not resolved. The CDR3 DNA follows: TGTGCCAGCACCATGGCCGAGGACTATGGCTACACCTTC. It encodes CASTMAEDYGYTF.